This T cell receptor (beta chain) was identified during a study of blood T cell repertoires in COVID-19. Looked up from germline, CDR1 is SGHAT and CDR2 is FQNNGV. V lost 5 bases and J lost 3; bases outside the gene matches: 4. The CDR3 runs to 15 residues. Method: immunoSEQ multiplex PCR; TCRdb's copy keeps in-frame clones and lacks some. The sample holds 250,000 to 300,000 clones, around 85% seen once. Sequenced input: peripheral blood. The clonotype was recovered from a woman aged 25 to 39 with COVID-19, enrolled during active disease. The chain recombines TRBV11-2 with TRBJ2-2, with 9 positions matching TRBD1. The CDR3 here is CASSPDRGHTGELFF. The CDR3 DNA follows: TGTGCCAGCAGCCCGGACAGGGGCCACACCGGGGAGCTGTTTTTT.